These 18 T cell receptor beta chains came from one sample sequenced in a study of shared T cell receptors in the human thymus. This table comes from immunoSEQ multiplex PCR, and its TCRdb copy is limited to in-frame clones, with some not included. The repertoire holds 500,000 to 750,000 clones, with roughly 88% as singletons. The data were also submitted as part of a second study, on human thymus T cells.

Sequencing was carried out using thymocytes. All receptors come from a boy younger than two with a congenital heart defect.

The chain joins TRBV5-4 to TRBJ2-5; tentative D call: TRBD2 (6 bases). The germline CDR1 and CDR2 sequences are SGHNT and YYREEE (reference sequence). V was cut by 2 bases and J by 1 base, with 9 bases left in between. The CDR3 has 14 residues. The CDR3 is CASSLRGGQETQYF. The DNA for the CDR3 is TGTGCCAGCAGCTTAAGGGGAGGCCAAGAGACCCAGTACTTC.

This chain links TRBV21-1 with TRBJ1-1; the tabulated D call, TRBD1, remains unverified against the DNA. TRBV21-1 is reported as a pseudogene. The CDR3 sequence is 14 residues long. The CDR3 nucleotides are TGTGCCAGCAGAAGAGACAGGGGGAACACTGAAGCTTTCTTT. The encoded protein is CASRRDRGNTEAFF.

The V gene is TRBV29-1, the J gene TRBJ1-2; the match to TRBD1 covers 7 bases. The ends lost 3 bases at V and 7 bases at J; junction bases unmatched: 11. Germline CDR1 is SQVTM and CDR2 is ANQGSEA. The CDR3 runs to 14 residues. The CDR3 sequence is CSVDGGAGGIGYTF. The CDR3 nucleotides are TGCAGCGTTGACGGCGGGGCAGGGGGGATTGGCTACACCTTC.

V is TRBV11-3 and J is TRBJ1-1; tentative D call: TRBD1 (6 bases). The V gene lost 2 bases and the J gene lost 0 bases, with 19 bases spanning the gap. This CDR3 has 18 residues. Per germline, CDR1 SGHNT and CDR2 YENEEA. The CDR3 here is CASSLLGAQGPMNTEAFF. CDR3 nucleotide sequence: TGTGCCAGCAGCTTATTGGGCGCCCAGGGGCCGATGAACACTGAAGCTTTCTTT. The full variable domain, its missing parts supplied by reference TRBV11-3 and TRBJ1-1, is EAGVVQSPRYKIIEKKQPVAFWCNPISGHNTLYWYLQNLGQGPELLIRYENEEAVDDSQLPKDRFSAERLKGVDSTLKIQPAELGDSAVYLCASSLLGAQGPMNTEAFFGQGTRLTVV.

This chain links TRBV5-6 with TRBJ1-5, with 9 positions matching TRBD1. The CDR3 contains 17 residues. The germline CDR1 and CDR2 sequences are SGHDT and YYEEEE. Trimming took 0 bases from V and 2 from J; bases not matched to a gene: 6. The CDR3 reads CASSLGQGGRRNQPQHF. In DNA, the CDR3 is TGTGCCAGCAGCTTGGGACAGGGGGGAAGGCGCAATCAGCCCCAGCATTTT.

The CDR3 DNA is TGTGCCAGCAGCTTAACACGTAGGCAGGGGATAACGGCGGGCCACCTCACAGATACGCAGTATTTT. Translating gives CASSLTRRQGITAGHLTDTQYF. The genes are TRBV7-8 and TRBJ2-3; perhaps TRBD1 as D (6 bases). CDR1 and CDR2 (germline): SGHVS, FQNEAQ. The CDR3 contains 22 residues. V lost 2 bases and J lost 2, with 32 bases in between.

The chain joins TRBV14 to TRBJ2-1; TRBD1 aligns across 8 bases. Germline lookup yields CDR1 SGHDN and CDR2 FVKESK. CDR3 length: 16 amino acids. Trimming cost V 7 bases and J 3 bases; bases outside gene matches: 11. The DNA of the CDR3 is TGTGCCAGCACTCGACAGGGGAGGTCGAACTACAATGAGCAGTTCTTC. Translating it yields CASTRQGRSNYNEQFF. Based on the CDR3 plus reference TRBV14 and TRBJ2-1, the full variable domain is EAGVTQFPSHSVIEKGQTVTLRCDPISGHDNLYWYRRVMGKEIKFLLHFVKESKQDESGMPNNRFLAERTGGTYSTLKVQPAELEDSGVYFCASTRQGRSNYNEQFFGPGTRLTVL.

The CDR3 nucleotides are TGTGCCAGCAGTTTCGCCGGGACAGGGGACATGAACACTGAAGCTTTCTTT. This codes for CASSFAGTGDMNTEAFF. J is TRBJ1-1 and V is TRBV5-6; 10 bases align to TRBD1. This CDR3 is built from 17 residues. Per the germline V gene, CDR1 is SGHDT and CDR2 is YYEEEE. V gave up 5 bases and J gave up 0 bases; unmatched junction bases: 10.

The chain recombines TRBV12-5 with TRBJ2-7; 7 nucleotides line up with TRBD1. V shed 7 bases and J 4 bases; nucleotides not matched to a gene: 7. Germline-derived CDR1 and CDR2 are LGHNT and FRNRAP. The CDR3 sequence is 13 residues long. For the CDR3, the DNA is TGTGCTAGTGTTTGGGGCAGGGGGTACGAGCAGTACTTC. It is translated as CASVWGRGYEQYF.

J is TRBJ1-1 and V is TRBV9; tentatively, D is TRBD1 (6 bases). Germline CDR1 is SGDLS and CDR2 is YYNGEE. This CDR3 comprises 15 residues. The V and J ends lost 0 bases and 2 bases respectively, with 11 bases between them. The CDR3 DNA reads as TGTGCCAGCAGCGTAGCTGACAGGCTAAACACTGAAGCTTTCTTT. Its translation is CASSVADRLNTEAFF.

The rearrangement uses TRBV19 and TRBJ1-3, with TRBD1 as a possible D gene (5 bases). Germline V gene sequence: CDR1 LNHDA, CDR2 SQIVND (reference sequence). With 0 bases removed from V and 0 bases from J, the gap between germline ends came to 9 bases. The CDR3 length is 16 residues. CDR3 nucleotide sequence: TGTGCCAGTAGTATAGATCGGACAAGCTCTGGAAACACCATATATTTT. Translation gives CASSIDRTSSGNTIYF.

The chain joins TRBV9 to TRBJ1-3, with D perhaps TRBD1 (6 bases). The CDR3 length is 17 residues. Germline V gives CDR1 SGDLS, CDR2 YYNGEE. Trimming took 4 bases from V and 4 from J, leaving 21 bases between them. The CDR3 region has the DNA TGTGCCAGCAGCAGAGAATCAGGGGTTCTCGGAGGAAACACCATATATTTT. It translates to CASSRESGVLGGNTIYF.

The V and J genes are TRBV27 and TRBJ1-2; perhaps TRBD1 as D (5 bases). Germline V gene lookup returns CDR1 MNHEY and CDR2 SMNVEV (reference sequence). Trimming cost V 5 bases and J 2 bases, with 9 bases left between them. The CDR3 contains 13 residues. In DNA form, the CDR3 reads TGTGCCAGCAGTAACGACAGCAACTATGGCTACACCTTC. Amino acid sequence: CASSNDSNYGYTF.

The chain uses TRBV19 and TRBJ1-4, with TRBD1 identical over 7 bases. J was trimmed by 8 bases and V by 5 bases; bases with no gene match: 14. Germline CDR1 is LNHDA and CDR2 is SQIVND (reference sequence). The CDR3 contains 16 residues. The CDR3 sequence: CASSARPGTVAEKLFF. CDR3 bases: TGTGCCAGTAGTGCCCGTCCCGGGACAGTAGCCGAAAAACTGTTTTTT.

V usage is TRBV7-2 and J usage is TRBJ2-5; D might be TRBD1 (6 bases). This CDR3 has 15 residues. Germline values: CDR1 SGHTA, CDR2 FQGNSA. Between the trimmed V and J ends, which lost 4 bases and 5 bases, there was a span of 17 bases. CDR3 in amino acids: CASSSGTRAWETQYF. CDR3 coding DNA: TGTGCCAGCAGCTCCGGGACAAGGGCTTGGGAGACCCAGTACTTC.

The chain employs TRBV28 and TRBJ1-5, with 7 nucleotides matching TRBD1. V gave up 1 base and J gave up 3 bases; unmatched junction bases: 12. Per germline, CDR1 MDHEN and CDR2 SYDVKM. The CDR3 is made up of 18 amino acids. CDR3 bases: TGTGCCAGCAGTTTATCCCGAAGGAGGGACAGCTTCAATCAGCCCCAGCATTTT. This sequence encodes CASSLSRRRDSFNQPQHF.

In regard to this clone: A junction end diverges from the germline sequence, so it may reflect a read error. The rearrangement links TRBV13 to TRBJ2-7; 8 bases map to TRBD2. The CDR3 runs 15 residues. The germline CDR1 and CDR2 sequences are PRHDT and FYEKMQ (reference sequence). CDR3 nucleotide sequence: TGTGCCAGCAGTTTAGCCGGGAGGGCCGGCTACGAGCAGTACTTC. Amino acid sequence: CASSLAGRAGYEQYF.

This clone came up once. CDR3 residues: CASSPRTSGREGPPSYNEQFF. CDR3 nucleotides: TGTGCCAGCAGTCCGCGGACTAGCGGGAGGGAGGGGCCTCCCTCCTACAATGAGCAGTTCTTC. The genes are TRBV27 and TRBJ2-1, with 15 positions matching TRBD2. The CDR3 sequence is 21 residues long. Losses at the gene ends were 5 bases for V and 0 bases for J; bases not matched to a gene: 14. Germline CDR1 reads MNHEY; CDR2 reads SMNVEV (reference sequence).